The TCR beta chain described here comes from a study of blood T cell repertoires in COVID-19. Germline V gives CDR1 LNHDA, CDR2 SQIVND (reference sequence). The CDR3 extends over 15 amino acids. The ends were cut back, 4 bases at V and 1 base at J, with 13 bases in the middle. Clones were read by immunoSEQ multiplex PCR, and TCRdb kept only the in-frame ones, dropping some. The sample consists of tens of thousands of clones, 86% of them appearing once. The TCR comes from a man older than 75 in a cohort sampled during active COVID-19. This chain connects TRBV19 to TRBJ2-5, with D perhaps matching TRBD2 (5 bases). Sequenced: peripheral blood. This CDR3 is CASSTGRGFQETQYF. DNA for the CDR3: TGTGCCAGTAGTACGGGCAGAGGGTTCCAAGAGACCCAGTACTTC.